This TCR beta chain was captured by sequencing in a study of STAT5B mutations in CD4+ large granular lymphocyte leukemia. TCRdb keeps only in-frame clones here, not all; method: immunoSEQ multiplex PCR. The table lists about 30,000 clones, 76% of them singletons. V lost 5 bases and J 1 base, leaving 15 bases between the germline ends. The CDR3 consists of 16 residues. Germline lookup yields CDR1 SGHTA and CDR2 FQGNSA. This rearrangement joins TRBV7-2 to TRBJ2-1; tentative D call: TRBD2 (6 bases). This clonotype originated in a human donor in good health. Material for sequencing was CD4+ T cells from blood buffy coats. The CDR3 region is CASSLTSIGSYNEQFF. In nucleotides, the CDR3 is TGTGCCAGCAGCCTAACTAGCATCGGGTCCTACAATGAGCAGTTCTTC. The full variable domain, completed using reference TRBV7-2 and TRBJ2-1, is GAGVSQSPSNKVTEKGKDVELRCDPISGHTALYWYRQSLGQGLEFLIYFQGNSAPDKSGLPSDRFSAERTGGSVSTLTIQRTQQEDSAVYLCASSLTSIGSYNEQFFGPGTRLTVL.